This T cell receptor beta chain was documented in a study of blood T cells in healthy people across ages. Trimming cost V 5 bases and J 6 bases, with 8 bases left between them. CDR1 is SQVTM and CDR2 is ANQGSEA in the germline V gene. The CDR3 is made up of 10 amino acids. PCR was performed a second time for roughly 7 to 12 cycles using a sample-barcoded 5' primer and a J-beta primer mix. MiXCR, applied by TCRdb to the 5' RACE reads, yields one record per CDR3 protein. The repertoire holds 1.8 million or so distinct CDR3 sequences, with around 40% as singletons. This clonotype was seen repeatedly, ten times or more.

The source is a human donor in good health. Sequencing was done on a sample of blood. This chain connects TRBV29-1 to TRBJ2-7; no definite D call. CDR3 sequence reads: CSVLYVEQYF. The CDR3 nucleotides are TGCAGCGTTCTGTATGTCGAGCAGTACTTC.